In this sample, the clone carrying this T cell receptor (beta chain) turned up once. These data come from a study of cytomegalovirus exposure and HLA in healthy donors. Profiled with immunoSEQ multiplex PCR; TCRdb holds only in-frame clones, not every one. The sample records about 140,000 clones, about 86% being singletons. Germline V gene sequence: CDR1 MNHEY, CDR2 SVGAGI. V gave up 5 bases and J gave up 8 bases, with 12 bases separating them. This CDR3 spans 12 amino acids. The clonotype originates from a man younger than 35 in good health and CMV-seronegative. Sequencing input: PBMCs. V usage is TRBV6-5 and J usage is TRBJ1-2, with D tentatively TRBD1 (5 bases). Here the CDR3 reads CASSPRGGGYTF. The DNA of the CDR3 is TGTGCCAGCAGTCCCCGCGGGGGAGGCTACACCTTC.